This TCR beta chain stems from a study of vaccination and CD4 T cells after COVID-19. Study background: The convalescents comprised six males and four females, two of them Hispanic.

For this clonotype: The antigen is unknown.

At the Johns Hopkins FTIC core, DNA taken from cultured CD4+ T cells was sequenced by way of the Oncomine TCR Beta short-read assay. The template was genomic DNA from cultured CD4+ T cells. TCRdb passed the PCR reads through MiXCR, listing each CDR3 protein once. The sample has about 16,000 distinct CDR3 sequences, approximately 63% seen once. The treatment was: approximately nine-day PBMC culture with coronavirus spike peptide pools or control peptides (ViraFEST assay). Some 2 million PBMCs were grown per well alongside approximately 9.4 IU/ml IL-2 and roughly 9.3 ug/ml peptide pools. Trimming took 8 bases from V and 7 from J; bases not matched to a gene: 6. This CDR3 spans 12 amino acids. Germline V CDR1 and CDR2: SQVTM, ANQGSEA.

The specimen sequenced was CD4+ T cells from blood, cultured in vitro. This receptor was identified in a human donor who had recovered from COVID-19. The chain joins TRBV29-1 to TRBJ2-2; 8 bases are a match to TRBD1. For the CDR3, the DNA is TGCAGCACTCACAGGGGGAGCGGGGAGCTGTTTTTT. Protein product: CSTHRGSGELFF.